Below, one T cell receptor (beta chain) is given with its context. A few pembrolizumab responders had their TCRs sequenced. This record comes from a study of PD-1 blockade in mismatch repair-deficient tumors. The method was immunoSEQ multiplex PCR; TCRdb's version includes in-frame clones alone and lacks a portion of them. Of about 79,000 clones in the sample, around 80% are singletons; the top ten hold 5% to 7%. Germline V CDR1 and CDR2: SGHAT, FQNNGV. CDR3 length: 15 residues. V was shortened by 6 bases and J by 5 bases, with 20 bases between the two germline ends. This sequence was found in an adult with mismatch repair-deficient cancer. The chain couples TRBV11-2 to TRBJ2-7; no clear D. The sequencing used peripheral blood, collected 44 weeks after starting pembrolizumab. The CDR3 DNA reads TGTGCCAGCAGACCCAAAAGAGTTCGTCCGGACGAGCAGTACTTC. Amino acids: CASRPKRVRPDEQYF.